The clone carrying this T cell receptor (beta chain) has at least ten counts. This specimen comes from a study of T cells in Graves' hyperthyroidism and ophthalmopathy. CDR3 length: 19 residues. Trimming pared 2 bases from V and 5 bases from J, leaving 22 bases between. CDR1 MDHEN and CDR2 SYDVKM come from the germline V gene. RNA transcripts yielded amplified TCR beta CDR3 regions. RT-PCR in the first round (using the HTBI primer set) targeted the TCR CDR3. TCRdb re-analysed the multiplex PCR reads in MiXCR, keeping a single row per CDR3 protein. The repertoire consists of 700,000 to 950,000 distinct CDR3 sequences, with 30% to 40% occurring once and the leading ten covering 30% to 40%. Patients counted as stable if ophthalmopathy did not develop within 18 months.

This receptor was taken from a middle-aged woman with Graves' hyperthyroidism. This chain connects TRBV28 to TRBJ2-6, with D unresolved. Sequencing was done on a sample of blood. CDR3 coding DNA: TGTGCCAGCAGTTTAATGTCCGGGCCGATCCTCTTGAGGGCCAACGTCCTGACTTTC. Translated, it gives CASSLMSGPILLRANVLTF.